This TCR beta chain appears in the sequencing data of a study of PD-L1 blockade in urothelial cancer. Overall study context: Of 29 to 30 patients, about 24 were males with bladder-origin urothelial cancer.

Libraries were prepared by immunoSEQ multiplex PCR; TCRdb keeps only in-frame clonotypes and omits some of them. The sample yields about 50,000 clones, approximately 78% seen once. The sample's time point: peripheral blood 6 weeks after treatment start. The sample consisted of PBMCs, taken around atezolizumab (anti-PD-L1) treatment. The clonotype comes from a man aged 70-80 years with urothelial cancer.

The CDR3 coding sequence is TGTGCCTGGAGTTTGGAACAGACAAATCAGCCCCAGCATTTT. It is translated as CAWSLEQTNQPQHF. The rearrangement links TRBV30 to TRBJ1-5; D call uncertain. V was cut by 2 bases and J by 4 bases, with 12 bases left in between. Germline CDR1 reads GTSNPN; CDR2 reads SVGIG (reference sequence). The CDR3 has 14 residues.